The clone carrying this T cell receptor beta chain was found a few times. The antigen is undetermined. The V and J ends lost 7 bases and 5 bases, in that order; junction bases with no gene match: 10. The CDR3 totals 14 residues. The germline CDR1 and CDR2 sequences are MNHEY and SVGEGT. From the RT-PCR reads, TCRdb called clonotypes with MiXCR, one entry per CDR3 protein. This table has about half a million distinct CDR3 sequences, roughly 8.2% appearing once. This sample was included in a study of response to subunit inactivated influenza vaccine. Study results and limitations: Authors suggested few new T cells are recruited by each seasonal influenza vaccination.

Here the sequenced sample was PBMCs from blood, taken around 25 months after vaccination. The rearrangement joins TRBV6-2 or TRBV6-3 to TRBJ2-7; 8 bases are a match to TRBD2. The sequence came from a man between 50 and 75 years old who received an inactivated influenza vaccine. Here the CDR3 reads CASTPGSGRHEQYF. DNA of the CDR3: TGTGCCAGCACCCCGGGGAGCGGGAGACACGAGCAGTACTTC.